The rows below give T cell receptor beta chains drawn from one sample of a study of blood T cell repertoires in COVID-19. Profiling relied on immunoSEQ multiplex PCR, and the TCRdb table lists in-frame clones only, not all of them. Of a few hundred thousand clones in the sample, more than 85% are singletons; the top ten hold approximately 2.6%. Input material: peripheral blood. All receptors come from a young adult with COVID-19, enrolled during active disease. CDR3s include the opening cysteine and the closing phenylalanine or tryptophan. D genes are given only for firm matches. Only part of the rows carry a size: once, few, many, or a class if the clone is expanded.

.,TRBJ2-7,.,TRBV6-1,TGTGCCAGCAGTGAAGGGGGGCGGGAGCTTTACGAGCAGTACTTC,CASSEGGRELYEQYF
.,TRBJ2-7,many,TRBV27,TGTGCCAGCAGTCGTAGCGGATTTTACGAGCAGTACTTC,CASSRSGFYEQYF
TRBD2,TRBJ2-1,.,TRBV5-1,TGCGCCAGCAGCTCCAGCGGGAGGGCCTCCAATGAGCAGTTCTTC,CASSSSGRASNEQFF
TRBD2,TRBJ2-1,.,TRBV11-2,TGTGCCAGCAGCTTAATAGCGGGAGTCCCCTACAATGAGCAGTTCTTC,CASSLIAGVPYNEQFF
TRBD2,TRBJ2-7,.,TRBV6-1,TGTGCCAGCAGTGAAAGAGCTCTGCGGGGGGCCGAGGACGAGCAGTACTTC,CASSERALRGAEDEQYF
TRBD1,TRBJ1-5,.,TRBV7-2,TGTGCCAGCAGTCGGACAGGGAACGAGCCCCAGCATTTT,CASSRTGNEPQHF
.,TRBJ2-2,.,TRBV19,TGTGCCAGTAGTCCCCGGACTTCCACCGGGGAGCTGTTTTTT,CASSPRTSTGELFF
.,TRBJ2-1,.,TRBV10-3,TGTGCCATCAGGGGCCAAGGGGACAATGAGCAGTTCTTC,CAIRGQGDNEQFF
.,TRBJ2-4,.,TRBV1,TGCACCAGCAGCTTGGGACTAGCGGGAGTACGGGCCAAAAACATTCAGTACTTC,CTSSLGLAGVRAKNIQYF
TRBD2,TRBJ2-1,.,TRBV11-2,TGTGCCAGCAGCCCGGTAGCGGGAGGCTACAATGAGCAGTTCTTC,CASSPVAGGYNEQFF
TRBD1,TRBJ2-7,.,TRBV5-8,TGTGCCAGCAGCTGGGAAACCGGGACAGGGGCCTACGAGCAGTACTTC,CASSWETGTGAYEQYF
TRBD1,TRBJ1-4,.,TRBV2,TGTGCCAGCAGTGAAGACAGGGGGGGTAATGAAAAACTGTTTTTT,CASSEDRGGNEKLFF
.,TRBJ1-4,.,TRBV7-9,TGTGCCAGCAGCTTACTCGGGGCGCGGGGGCTCGATGAAAAACTGTTTTTT,CASSLLGARGLDEKLFF
TRBD2,TRBJ2-2,once,TRBV12-3/TRBV12-4,TGTGCCAGCAGTTGGACTAGCGGGGAGCTGTTTTTT,CASSWTSGELFF
TRBD2,TRBJ2-7,.,TRBV6-5,TGTGCCAGCAGTTACTCGCGGACTAGCGTCCCCTACGAGCAGTACTTC,CASSYSRTSVPYEQYF
TRBD1,TRBJ2-3,.,TRBV2,TGTGCCAGCAGTCCACGACAGGGGGCAGGAGATACGCAGTATTTT,CASSPRQGAGDTQYF
.,TRBJ2-1,.,TRBV24-1,TGTGCCACCAGTGGAGGGGACTTTGCCTACAATGAGCAGTTCTTC,CATSGGDFAYNEQFF
.,TRBJ2-2,.,TRBV5-4,TGTGCCAGCAGCCGAGACAGATTTCTAAACACCGGGGAGCTGTTTTTT,CASSRDRFLNTGELFF
.,TRBJ1-5,few,TRBV7-8,TGTGCCAGCAGCTTAGCCTCAGGGTCGGTAGGACAGCCCCAGCATTTT,CASSLASGSVGQPQHF
.,TRBJ1-3,.,TRBV6-5,TGTGCCAGCAGTTACTCTGGTTTACACTCTGGAAACACCATATATTTT,CASSYSGLHSGNTIYF
TRBD1,TRBJ1-2,.,TRBV4-1,TGCGCCAGCAGCCAAGATACAGGGGGCAACTATGGCTACACCTTC,CASSQDTGGNYGYTF
.,TRBJ2-3,.,TRBV7-8,TGTGCCAGCAGCTTGGAACTAAGAAGCGGTCCAGATACGCAGTATTTT,CASSLELRSGPDTQYF
.,TRBJ2-1,.,TRBV27,TGTGCCAGCAGTTACGGGGGTGAGCAGTTCTTC,CASSYGGEQFF
TRBD1,TRBJ2-1,.,TRBV5-1,TGCGCCAGCAGCTTGGAGGCCCCGGGACAGGGGGCGCGGGATGAGCAGTTCTTC,CASSLEAPGQGARDEQFF
.,TRBJ1-4,.,TRBV7-2,TGTGCCAGCAGCTTAGCGGGGGGTTGGAGTGAAAAACTGTTTTTT,CASSLAGGWSEKLFF
TRBD2,TRBJ2-5,.,TRBV13,TGTGCCAGCAGCCCCAACCGACTAGCAACGGAGACCCAGTACTTC,CASSPNRLATETQYF
.,TRBJ1-1,.,TRBV12-3/TRBV12-4,TGTGCCAGCAGTCCGTCTCTCGACACTGAAGCTTTCTTT,CASSPSLDTEAFF
.,TRBJ1-2,once,TRBV25-1,TGTGCCAGCAGTGACACTATGGGGGGGGGCGACTATGGCTACACCTTC,CASSDTMGGGDYGYTF
.,TRBJ2-7,.,TRBV5-6,TGTGCCAGCAGCTTGGGGGTCCAGGGGCCTACCTACGAGCAGTACTTC,CASSLGVQGPTYEQYF
TRBD1,TRBJ1-5,.,TRBV29-1,TGCAGCGTTTTAACAGGGGAGAGCAATCAGCCCCAGCATTTT,CSVLTGESNQPQHF
.,TRBJ2-3,.,TRBV5-1,TGCGCCAGCAGCTTCACCCAGGGTACCGATACGCAGTATTTT,CASSFTQGTDTQYF
.,TRBJ2-1,.,TRBV4-1,TGCGCCAGCAGCCAAAGGAGCGGAGCCCCTCCCCACAATGAGCAGTTCTTC,CASSQRSGAPPHNEQFF
TRBD2,TRBJ2-2,.,TRBV7-3,TGTGCCGGCAGCTTAACTAGCGGCGCGAACACCGGGGAGCTGTTTTTT,CAGSLTSGANTGELFF
TRBD1,TRBJ2-5,.,TRBV5-1,TGCGCCAGCAACGGGGCGGTGACAGGGCAAGAGACCCAGTACTTC,CASNGAVTGQETQYF
.,TRBJ1-5,.,TRBV27,TGTGCCAGCAGTTCCGGGATGGGCGATCAGCCCCAGCATTTT,CASSSGMGDQPQHF
TRBD2,TRBJ2-1,.,TRBV25-1,TGTGCCAGCAGTGATAATGTTACTAGCGGGAGGTCCAATGAGCAGTTCTTC,CASSDNVTSGRSNEQFF
.,TRBJ2-1,.,TRBV2,TGTGCCAGCAGTCGAAGGTCCGGATTGGGGGAGGAGAACAATGAGCAGTTCTTC,CASSRRSGLGEENNEQFF
.,TRBJ2-5,.,TRBV12-3/TRBV12-4,TGTGCCAGCAGTACTAGCTTTAAAGAGACCCAGTACTTC,CASSTSFKETQYF
.,TRBJ1-5,.,TRBV4-1,TGCGCCAGCAGCCCAAGCAGTGTAGCGGGGATGAGCAATCAGCCCCAGCATTTT,CASSPSSVAGMSNQPQHF
.,TRBJ1-2,once,TRBV5-4,TGTGCCAGCAGCCAGGCCTCAGGGGATGGCTACACCTTC,CASSQASGDGYTF
TRBD1,TRBJ2-7,.,TRBV5-5,TGTGCCAGCAGCTTGGCTACAGGGGACTACGAGCAGTACTTC,CASSLATGDYEQYF
TRBD1,TRBJ2-7,.,TRBV7-2,TGTGCCAGCAGCTCCAGAAGGCTCAGGGGGTACGAGCAGTACTTC,CASSSRRLRGYEQYF
TRBD2,TRBJ2-3,.,TRBV7-2,TGTGCCAGCAGCTGGATACTAGCGGGAGTCGCAGATACGCAGTATTTT,CASSWILAGVADTQYF
TRBD2,TRBJ2-2,.,TRBV2,TGTGCCAGCAGTGAAAGGGCTAGCGGGATTCCTATCCTCGGGGAGCTGTTTTTT,CASSERASGIPILGELFF
.,TRBJ2-1,.,TRBV9,TGTGCCAGCAGCCAAGACAGGACCGGTGAGCAGTTCTTC,CASSQDRTGEQFF
.,TRBJ2-5,.,TRBV5-1,TGCGCCAGCAGCGGAGGGTGGGGTATGGAGACCCAGTACTTC,CASSGGWGMETQYF
.,TRBJ2-2,.,TRBV9,TGTGCCAGCAGCCCCCAGACTAGTTCGAACACCGGGGAGCTGTTTTTT,CASSPQTSSNTGELFF
TRBD1,TRBJ1-2,.,TRBV5-6,TGTGCCAGCGGAACGGACAGGGGGCTGGCTGGCTACACCTTC,CASGTDRGLAGYTF
.,TRBJ2-3,once,TRBV6-4,TGTGCCAGCAGAAGCGGGCACCGAGATACGCAGTATTTT,CASRSGHRDTQYF
TRBD2,TRBJ2-2,.,TRBV27,TGTGCCAGCAGTCCGCGGACTAGCAGCACGAACACCGGGGAGCTGTTTTTT,CASSPRTSSTNTGELFF
.,TRBJ1-1,.,TRBV18,TGTGCCAGCTCCCCTTCGGGGTCGGTCACTGAAGCTTTCTTT,CASSPSGSVTEAFF
TRBD1,TRBJ2-7,.,TRBV4-2,TGTGCCAGCAGCCAGGCAGCCGGGACAGTAGGTGACGAGCAGTACTTC,CASSQAAGTVGDEQYF
.,TRBJ2-3,.,TRBV24-1,TGTGCCACCAGTTTTGCCTCAGGGAATACGCAGTATTTT,CATSFASGNTQYF
TRBD2,TRBJ2-2,.,TRBV10-3,TGTGCCATCCGGGGACTAGCGGGAGATGGTGGGGAGCTGTTTTTT,CAIRGLAGDGGELFF
.,TRBJ1-2,.,TRBV28,TGTGCCAGCAGTCCAAGGTATCGGAGCGGATATGGCTACACCTTC,CASSPRYRSGYGYTF
TRBD2,TRBJ2-7,.,TRBV7-2,TGTGCCAGCAGCTTAGCGGGAGGGCCTTACGAGCAGTACTTC,CASSLAGGPYEQYF
.,TRBJ2-6,.,TRBV5-6,TGTGCCAGCAGCTTCGGTAGCTCTGGGGCCAACGTCCTGACTTTC,CASSFGSSGANVLTF
.,TRBJ1-2,.,TRBV25-1,TGTGCCAGCAGTGTACAGAACTATGGCTACACCTTC,CASSVQNYGYTF
TRBD1,TRBJ2-2,.,TRBV4-3,TGCGCCAGCAGCCTTTTAAGACAGGGTCGAACCGGGGAGCTGTTTTTT,CASSLLRQGRTGELFF
.,TRBJ1-1,.,TRBV7-3,TGTGCCAGCAGCTTACTCGGGAACACTGAAGCTTTCTTT,CASSLLGNTEAFF